This T cell receptor beta chain was sequenced during a study of T cells in localized non-small cell lung cancer. This clone was seen a few times. Its cognate antigen is unknown. The CDR3 has 15 amino acids. Germline values: CDR1 SGHNT, CDR2 YENEEA. The V end lost 1 base, the J end lost 2 bases, and 12 bases lay between the germline ends. Broader study findings: There was higher T cell clonality in uninvolved adjacent lung than in tumor, and it was highest there.

Profiling relied on immunoSEQ multiplex PCR, and the TCRdb table lists in-frame clones only, not all of them. Of roughly 2,800 clones listed, less than 25% were seen once; the top ten hold more than 9.5%. Material: lung tumor tissue, obtained before any cancer treatment. The chain uses TRBV11-3 and TRBJ2-7; maybe TRBD2 (5 bases). This clonotype was sampled from a female donor aged 60 or older with stage I lung adenocarcinoma. CDR3 in DNA: TGTGCCAGCAGCTTAGTTTCGGGATCTACCTACGAGCAGTACTTC. This gives the protein CASSLVSGSTYEQYF.